The 17 T cell receptor beta chains below come from one sample, sequenced in a study of control samples from healthy donors and cancer patients. Clones were sequenced by immunoSEQ multiplex PCR, and TCRdb holds only the in-frame ones, with some missing. The sample holds about 12,000 clones, 70% to 90% seen once. The specimen sequenced was formalin-fixed, paraffin-embedded tissue. Receptors originate from a male donor with melanoma.

CDR3 loop: CASSVWDSANTGELFF. Written as DNA, the CDR3 is TGTGCCAGCAGCGTATGGGACAGTGCGAACACCGGGGAGCTGTTTTTT. The chain carries TRBV9 and TRBJ2-2, with 7 positions matching TRBD1. CDR1 and CDR2 (germline): SGDLS, YYNGEE. V was pared by 1 base and J by 0 bases, with 3 bases of the junction left unmatched. This CDR3 is built from 16 residues.

V usage is TRBV30 and J usage is TRBJ1-2; no definite D call. V lost 7 bases and J lost 2, with 14 bases in between. The CDR3 contains 13 residues. Germline-derived CDR1 and CDR2 are GTSNPN and SVGIG (reference sequence). CDR3 sequence reads: CASFSTENYGYTF. For the CDR3, the DNA is TGTGCCTCGTTTTCGACGGAAAACTATGGCTACACCTTC.

This CDR3 is CASSLWGQNNEQFF. For the CDR3, the DNA is TGCGCCAGCAGCTTGTGGGGGCAGAACAATGAGCAGTTCTTC. The rearrangement joins TRBV5-1 to TRBJ2-1; tentatively, D is TRBD1 (6 bases). Looked up from germline, CDR1 is SGHRS and CDR2 is YFSETQ. Between the trimmed V and J ends, which lost 1 base and 5 bases, there was a span of 10 bases. The CDR3 is 14 amino acids.

The rearrangement joins TRBV21-1 to TRBJ2-2; no check of the table's D call, TRBD1, against the DNA was made. TRBV21-1 is reported as a pseudogene. The CDR3 has 18 amino acids. CDR3 nucleotide sequence: TGTGCCAGCAGCACAGCCCGGACAGGCGCTACGAACACCGGGGAGCTGTTTTTT. This translates into CASSTARTGATNTGELFF.

The chain couples TRBV24-1 to TRBJ2-1; a possible D gene is TRBD1 (5 bases). The CDR3 length is 14 residues. CDR1 is KGHDR, CDR2 SFDVKD, per germline. V dropped 9 bases and J dropped 7 bases, with 18 bases sitting between them. The CDR3 sequence is CATSSEGQGNEQFF. The DNA of the CDR3 is TGTGCCACCTCGTCGGAAGGGCAGGGTAATGAGCAGTTCTTC.

This clone has a single count. The gene calls are TRBV4-1 and TRBJ2-7; tentatively, D is TRBD2 (6 bases). V was clipped by 3 bases and J by 7 bases, with 19 bases between them. CDR3 length equals 15 residues. Germline assignment: CDR1 MGHRA and CDR2 YSYEKL. The CDR3 region has the DNA TGCGCCAGCAGCCAGCAGTTTGCGGGAAGGGAAGAGCAGTACTTC. It is translated as CASSQQFAGREEQYF.

The genes are TRBV20-1 and TRBJ2-7, with D unresolved. The germline V and J ends were trimmed by 7 bases and 2 bases, with 9 bases remaining between them. The CDR3 is made up of 11 amino acids. Germline values: CDR1 DFQATT, CDR2 SNEGSKA (reference sequence). The CDR3 DNA is TGCAGTGTATCCAGCCCCTACGAGCAGTACTTC. Encoded protein: CSVSSPYEQYF.

Only one count was recorded for this clone. The J gene is TRBJ2-7, the V gene TRBV12-3 or TRBV12-4; 7 nucleotides align to TRBD2. The CDR3 runs to 13 residues. J was trimmed by 2 bases and V by 5 bases; bases with no gene match: 3. CDR3 coding DNA: TGTGCCAGCAGTAGGGAGGGCCCCTACGAGCAGTACTTC. It is translated as CASSREGPYEQYF.

V usage is TRBV5-1 and J usage is TRBJ2-6, with D possibly being TRBD2 (5 bases). Germline assignment: CDR1 SGHRS and CDR2 YFSETQ. The CDR3 has 21 amino acids. Trimming cost V 0 bases and J 2 bases, with 24 bases left between them. CDR3 nucleotide sequence: TGCGCCAGCAGCTTGGAGGCACTGAGGGCACTGAGTTTTACTGGGGCCAACGTCCTGACTTTC. As protein: CASSLEALRALSFTGANVLTF.

The rearrangement uses TRBV12-3 or TRBV12-4 and TRBJ1-6; maybe TRBD1 (6 bases). The CDR3 spans 13 residues. The germline V and J ends were trimmed by 8 bases and 7 bases, with 12 bases remaining between them. The CDR3 reads CASWRQGNSPLHF. The CDR3 coding sequence is TGTGCCAGCTGGCGGCAGGGGAATTCACCCCTCCACTTT.

The chain joins TRBV19 to TRBJ1-5; TRBD1 matches at 11 bases. The CDR3 contains 15 residues. Germline V CDR1 and CDR2: LNHDA, SQIVND (reference sequence). The V and J ends lost 5 bases and 7 bases, in that order; junction bases with no gene match: 7. CDR3 loop: CASSWGQGVGQPQHF. In nucleotides, the CDR3 is TGTGCCAGTAGTTGGGGACAGGGGGTCGGCCAGCCCCAGCATTTT.

This sequence joins TRBV18 and TRBJ1-2, with a tentative D call TRBD1 (5 bases). Per the germline V gene, CDR1 is KGHSH and CDR2 is LQKENI. This CDR3 comprises 17 residues. Trimming shortened V by 3 bases and J by 3 bases, and 20 bases separated the two germline ends. The CDR3 DNA reads TGTGCCAGCTCACCGAATAGGCCTCGGGACTCGGACTATGGCTACACCTTC. This sequence encodes CASSPNRPRDSDYGYTF.

This clone came up once. The rearrangement joins TRBV19 to TRBJ2-1; no firm D call. From germline, CDR1 is LNHDA and CDR2 SQIVND (reference sequence). V was trimmed by 3 bases and J by 6 bases, leaving 9 bases between them. CDR3 length: 13 amino acids. Here the CDR3 DNA reads TGTGCCAGTAGTATCTTTTCAGGCAATGAGCAGTTCTTC. The encoded protein is CASSIFSGNEQFF.

The chain is built from TRBV7-9 and TRBJ2-7; D ambiguous. The V and J ends lost 3 bases and 1 base respectively, with 4 bases between them. CDR3 length equals 12 residues. The V gene's germline CDR1 is SEHNR and CDR2 FQNEAQ (reference sequence). The CDR3 DNA reads as TGTGCCAGCAGCTTTTTATCCTACGAGCAGTACTTC. Residues: CASSFLSYEQYF. The complete variable domain, with remaining parts taken from reference TRBV7-9 and TRBJ2-7, reads DTGVSQNPRHKITKRGQNVTFRCDPISEHNRLYWYRQTLGQGPEFLTYFQNEAQLEKSRLLSDRFSAERPKGSFSTLEIQRTEQGDSAMYLCASSFLSYEQYFGPGTRLTVT.

In its sample, this clone was seen once. This sequence joins TRBV27 and TRBJ2-7; 14 bases map to TRBD2. J was trimmed by 4 bases and V by 6 bases; bases with no gene match: 5. This CDR3 spans 15 amino acids. Germline V CDR1 and CDR2: MNHEY, SMNVEV (reference sequence). The CDR3: CASRPGLAGVYEQYF. The CDR3 bases are TGTGCCAGCAGACCGGGACTAGCGGGAGTTTACGAGCAGTACTTC.

This clone appeared a single time. J is TRBJ2-4 and V is TRBV6-5; D gene unclear. V was shortened by 8 bases and J by 0 bases, with 11 bases between the two germline ends. The CDR3 runs 14 residues. The V gene's germline CDR1 is MNHEY and CDR2 SVGAGI. The CDR3 protein is CASSPAAAKNIQYF. The CDR3 nucleotides are TGTGCCAGCTCACCCGCCGCAGCCAAAAACATTCAGTACTTC.

The chain joins TRBV5-1 to TRBJ2-1, with unresolved D. CDR1 SGHRS and CDR2 YFSETQ come from the germline V gene. This CDR3 comprises 15 residues. V gave up 2 bases and J gave up 5 bases, with 14 bases separating them. The CDR3 nucleotides read TGCGCCAGCAGCTTTCTTGTTGGCGTGGACAATGAGCAGTTCTTC. Translating it yields CASSFLVGVDNEQFF. Variable domain in full (rest from reference TRBV5-1 and TRBJ2-1): KAGVTQTPRYLIKTRGQQVTLSCSPISGHRSVSWYQQTPGQGLQFLFEYFSETQRNKGNFPGRFSGRQFSNSRSEMNVSTLELGDSALYLCASSFLVGVDNEQFFGPGTRLTVL.